The 24 T cell receptor beta chains in this list originate from one sample, sequenced in a study of T cells in Graves' hyperthyroidism and ophthalmopathy. Amplification targeted TCR beta CDR3 regions from RNA transcripts. The TCR CDR3 was amplified in a first-round RT-PCR using the HTBI primer set. TCRdb reprocessed the multiplex PCR reads via MiXCR and lists one record per CDR3 protein. The sample carries about 600,000 distinct CDR3 sequences, about a sixth recorded once. Material: blood. Receptors were obtained from a woman aged 35 to 49 with Graves' ophthalmopathy.

As to this clonotype: Being one base from a much bigger clone, this may be a read error. This chain uses TRBV9 with TRBJ2-5; tentative D call: TRBD1 (6 bases). The germline V gene has CDR1 SGDLS and CDR2 YYNGEE. V shed 5 bases and J shed 3 bases, with 8 bases lying between them. This CDR3 spans 12 amino acids. The CDR3 region is CASSNREETQYF. CDR3 nucleotides: TGTGCCAGCAGTAACAGGGAAGAGACCCAGTACTTC.

This clonotype was seen ten or more times. The CDR3 sequence is CASSLRGGTLTYNEQFF. The CDR3 DNA sequence: TGTGCCAGCAGCTTAAGGGGGGGCACCTTAACCTACAATGAGCAGTTCTTC. The chain links TRBV7-2 to TRBJ2-1; tentatively, D is TRBD2 (7 bases). The CDR3 runs 17 residues. The germline gives CDR1 SGHTA, CDR2 FQGNSA. Trimming removed 2 bases at V and 2 bases at J, with 16 bases between.

This clonotype appeared once. It may be a read error: a sequence one base away is much more abundant. The chain links TRBV12-3 or TRBV12-4 to TRBJ1-1; tentatively, D is TRBD1 (5 bases). CDR3 length equals 14 residues. Trimming cost V 5 bases and J 8 bases, with 18 bases left between them. CDR3 nucleotide sequence: TGTGCCAGCAGTCTGTCCACGACAGTGCTCGAAGCTTTCTTT. Translated, it gives CASSLSTTVLEAFF.

This clonotype was detected many times. The genes are TRBV7-6 and TRBJ2-2; D call uncertain. Germline V gene sequence: CDR1 SGHVS, CDR2 FNYEAQ. This CDR3 is built from 13 residues. Trimming took off 7 bases at V and 6 bases at J, with 12 bases between the two ends. CDR3 residues: CASMPNRPGELFF. The CDR3 DNA reads TGTGCCAGCATGCCCAACCGTCCCGGGGAGCTGTTTTTT.

This clonotype was seen a few times. The CDR3 reads CASKEAEEGNYYGYTF. The CDR3 nucleotides read TGTGCCAGCAAAGAAGCAGAGGAGGGGAACTACTATGGCTACACCTTC. The chain joins TRBV30 to TRBJ1-2; D might be TRBD1 (5 bases). The CDR3 has 16 residues. Trimming removed 8 bases at V and 3 bases at J, with 25 bases between. Germline V CDR1 and CDR2: GTSNPN, SVGIG (reference sequence).

V is TRBV20-1 and J is TRBJ2-7, with 7 positions matching TRBD1. The CDR3 sequence is 15 residues long. CDR1 and CDR2 from the germline V gene are DFQATT and SNEGSKA (reference sequence). The J segment lost 0 bases and the V segment lost 2 bases, leaving 7 bases of the junction unmatched. The chain's CDR3 is CSARRQGVPSYEQYF. The CDR3 nucleotides read TGCAGTGCTAGACGGCAGGGGGTGCCCTCCTACGAGCAGTACTTC.

The V call is TRBV19, the J call TRBJ1-5, with 7 bases fitting TRBD1. The CDR3 totals 17 residues. Germline V gene lookup returns CDR1 LNHDA and CDR2 SQIVND (reference sequence). V gave up 6 bases and J gave up 1 base; unmatched junction bases: 12. The CDR3 sequence: CASRSPSTGESNQPQHF. The CDR3 nucleotides are TGTGCCAGTAGAAGCCCGTCTACAGGGGAGAGCAATCAGCCCCAGCATTTT.

V and J are TRBV7-9 and TRBJ2-1, with a weak D call TRBD1 (6 bases). The CDR3 contains 14 residues. Deletions cut 5 bases from V and 7 bases from J, with 15 bases between. Per the germline V gene, CDR1 is SEHNR and CDR2 is FQNEAQ (reference sequence). CDR3 sequence: CASSQNPGVNEQFF. CDR3 nucleotides: TGTGCCAGCAGCCAAAACCCAGGGGTGAATGAGCAGTTCTTC. Looking up the rest from reference TRBV7-9 and TRBJ2-1 gives the full variable domain: DTGVSQNPRHKITKRGQNVTFRCDPISEHNRLYWYRQTLGQGPEFLTYFQNEAQLEKSRLLSDRFSAERPKGSFSTLEIQRTEQGDSAMYLCASSQNPGVNEQFFGPGTRLTVL.

This clonotype was seen repeatedly, ten times or more. V usage is TRBV7-3 and J usage is TRBJ2-1; unclear D gene. Trimming left V 0 bases short and J 9 bases short, with 15 bases between. CDR1 is SGHTA and CDR2 is FQGTGA in the germline V gene. The CDR3 covers 15 residues. Here the CDR3 DNA reads TGTGCCAGCAGCTTAACGTTCGGGTTGTGGAGTGAGCAGTTCTTC. It is translated as CASSLTFGLWSEQFF.

This clonotype has more than one count but fewer than ten. The V and J genes are TRBV28 and TRBJ1-5; D perhaps matches TRBD1 (5 bases). Per germline, CDR1 MDHEN and CDR2 SYDVKM. The CDR3 runs 12 residues. Trimming left V 6 bases short and J 9 bases short, with 12 bases between. The CDR3 reads CASSPQGRPQHF. The CDR3 DNA follows: TGTGCCAGCAGCCCCCAGGGTAGGCCCCAGCATTTT.

The chain combines TRBV12-3 or TRBV12-4 with TRBJ1-1, with TRBD1 identical over 9 bases. V shed 4 bases, J shed 6 bases, and the junction held 9 bases outside the gene matches. CDR3 length: 15 residues. CDR3: CASSSQGALRAEAFF. DNA for the CDR3: TGTGCCAGCAGTTCACAGGGGGCGCTTAGGGCTGAAGCTTTCTTT.

In its sample, this clonotype was seen many times. This chain joins TRBV28 and TRBJ1-1; 7 bases line up with TRBD1. V shed 1 base, J shed 10 bases, and the junction held 9 bases outside the gene matches. Germline CDR1 is MDHEN and CDR2 is SYDVKM. The length of the CDR3 is 14 residues. CDR3 bases: TGTGCCAGCAGTTTATTGCTAGGGGGCCAGGGAGCTTTCTTT. Translating gives CASSLLLGGQGAFF.

The rearrangement uses TRBV7-2 and TRBJ2-2; D gene unclear. Germline CDR1 SGHTA, CDR2 FQGNSA. The CDR3 runs to 16 residues. Trimming removed 0 bases at V and 2 bases at J, with 10 bases between. CDR3 amino acids: CASSLAKWSNTGELFF. In DNA, the CDR3 is TGTGCCAGCAGCTTAGCGAAATGGTCTAACACCGGGGAGCTGTTTTTT.

This clonotype was seen repeatedly, ten times or more. The J gene is TRBJ1-4, the V gene TRBV2; D is perhaps TRBD1 (6 bases). This CDR3 is built from 15 residues. Between the trimmed V and J ends, which lost 8 bases and 6 bases, there was a span of 19 bases. Per the germline V gene, CDR1 is SNHLY and CDR2 is FYNNEI. CDR3 coding DNA: TGTGCCAGCGACGGGCAGGGGCAGAGGGATGAAAAACTGTTTTTT. It codes for CASDGQGQRDEKLFF.

The CDR3 coding sequence is TGTGCCAGCAGTGAACGCACAACCCAAGAGACCCAGTACTTC. The encoded protein is CASSERTTQETQYF. The chain employs TRBV2 and TRBJ2-5; D gene uncertain. There are 14 residues in the CDR3. Per germline, CDR1 SNHLY and CDR2 FYNNEI. The V gene lost 2 bases and the J gene lost 1 base, with 8 bases spanning the gap.

There are many counts of this clonotype. This sequence joins TRBV5-1 and TRBJ2-1, with 8 bases that match TRBD2. The CDR3 spans 15 residues. V was clipped by 2 bases and J by 4 bases; unmatched bases: 5. Germline values: CDR1 SGHRS, CDR2 YFSETQ. As DNA, the CDR3 is TGCGCCAGCAGCTTTAATGGACTAGCTTACAATGAGCAGTTCTTC. It translates to CASSFNGLAYNEQFF.

The CDR3 bases are TGTGCCAGCAGTTTACGAGTTTTGGAAGGGGGCTTGGCAGATACGCAGTATTTT. Translated: CASSLRVLEGGLADTQYF. V and J are TRBV28 and TRBJ2-3, with 7 nucleotides matching TRBD1. Germline V gene sequence: CDR1 MDHEN, CDR2 SYDVKM. This CDR3 spans 18 amino acids. V lost 2 bases and J lost 4; bases outside the gene matches: 15.

Only one count was recorded for this clonotype. At one boundary the junction diverges from the germline segment, which might be a read error. This rearrangement joins TRBV5-1 to TRBJ1-2; TRBD1 matches 8 bases. This CDR3 contains 14 residues. Germline V gene sequence: CDR1 SGHRS, CDR2 YFSETQ. CDR3 nucleotide sequence: TGCGCCAGCAGCTTGGGCCAGGGGGCGTATGGCCACACCTTC. The encoded protein is CASSLGQGAYGHTF.

Ten or more counts support this clonotype. The chain uses TRBV20-1 and TRBJ2-3; 10 positions match TRBD2. CDR1 DFQATT and CDR2 SNEGSKA come from the germline V gene (reference sequence). V shed 3 bases and J 0 bases; nucleotides not matched to a gene: 6. The CDR3 extends over 16 amino acids. DNA of the CDR3: TGCAGTGCTAGTCGATTAGCGGGGGGTAGCACAGATACGCAGTATTTT. Protein: CSASRLAGGSTDTQYF.

In this sample, this clonotype turned up once. V usage is TRBV19 and J usage is TRBJ1-3; 9 nucleotides match TRBD1. Losses at the gene ends were 6 bases for V and 5 bases for J; bases not matched to a gene: 8. Germline values: CDR1 LNHDA, CDR2 SQIVND (reference sequence). The CDR3 consists of 15 residues. CDR3 sequence (DNA): TGTGCCAGTAGCACCTGGGGACAGGGAAGAAACACCATATATTTT. This encodes CASSTWGQGRNTIYF.

This clonotype was seen a few times. The chain recombines TRBV10-3 with TRBJ1-5; TRBD1 might be the D (5 bases). The CDR3 totals 13 residues. Trimming removed 6 bases from V and 0 bases from J, with 6 bases in between. CDR1 is ENHRY, CDR2 SYGVKD, per germline. CDR3 in DNA: TGTGCCATCAGCAGGGATAGCAATCAGCCCCAGCATTTT. It is translated as CAISRDSNQPQHF.

The chain couples TRBV11-2 to TRBJ2-6; 12 positions agree with TRBD1. The germline CDR1 and CDR2 sequences are SGHAT and FQNNGV. V lost 9 bases, J lost 2 bases, and 8 bases stayed unmatched. The CDR3 consists of 17 residues. This CDR3 is CASSRGQGAAGANVLTF. In DNA, the CDR3 is TGTGCCAGTAGTAGGGGACAGGGGGCGGCTGGGGCCAACGTCCTGACTTTC.

This clonotype was detected ten times or more. V usage is TRBV12-3 or TRBV12-4 and J usage is TRBJ1-2; tentative D call: TRBD1 (5 bases). The germline V and J ends were trimmed by 5 bases and 4 bases, with 11 bases remaining between them. The CDR3 totals 13 residues. CDR3 nucleotides: TGTGCCAGCAGTCCACAGGCGAGCTATGGCTACACCTTC. This gives the protein CASSPQASYGYTF.

This clonotype was picked up many times. The V call is TRBV11-2, the J call TRBJ2-7; D is unresolved. V was clipped by 4 bases and J by 6 bases, with 13 bases between them. The CDR3 is 13 amino acids. CDR1 and CDR2 (germline): SGHAT, FQNNGV. The CDR3 DNA is TGTGCCAGCAGCTCAACCCCTCTAGGCGAGCAGTACTTC. The encoded protein is CASSSTPLGEQYF.